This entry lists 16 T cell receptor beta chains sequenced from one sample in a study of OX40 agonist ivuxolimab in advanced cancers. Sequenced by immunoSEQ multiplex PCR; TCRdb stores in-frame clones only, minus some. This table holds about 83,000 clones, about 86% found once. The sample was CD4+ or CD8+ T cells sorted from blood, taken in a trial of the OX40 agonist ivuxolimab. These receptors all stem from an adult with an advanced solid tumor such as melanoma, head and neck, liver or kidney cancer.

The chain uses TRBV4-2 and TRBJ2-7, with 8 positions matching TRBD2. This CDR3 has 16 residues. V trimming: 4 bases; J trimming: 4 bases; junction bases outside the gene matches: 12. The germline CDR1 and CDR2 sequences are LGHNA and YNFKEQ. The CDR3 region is CASSPRPGASGYEQYF. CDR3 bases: TGTGCCAGCAGCCCCCGACCTGGGGCTAGCGGGTACGAGCAGTACTTC.

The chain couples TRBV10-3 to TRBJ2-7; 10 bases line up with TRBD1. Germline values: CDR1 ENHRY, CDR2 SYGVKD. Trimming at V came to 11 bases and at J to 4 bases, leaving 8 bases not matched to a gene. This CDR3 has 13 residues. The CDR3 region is CASRDRGPYEQYF. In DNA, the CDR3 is TGTGCCTCCCGGGACAGGGGTCCGTACGAGCAGTACTTC.

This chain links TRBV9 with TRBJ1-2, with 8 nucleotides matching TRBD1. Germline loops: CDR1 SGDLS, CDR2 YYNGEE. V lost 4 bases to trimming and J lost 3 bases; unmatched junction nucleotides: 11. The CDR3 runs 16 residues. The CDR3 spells CASSLWPPTGDYGYTF. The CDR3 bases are TGTGCCAGCAGCCTTTGGCCCCCGACAGGGGACTATGGCTACACCTTC.

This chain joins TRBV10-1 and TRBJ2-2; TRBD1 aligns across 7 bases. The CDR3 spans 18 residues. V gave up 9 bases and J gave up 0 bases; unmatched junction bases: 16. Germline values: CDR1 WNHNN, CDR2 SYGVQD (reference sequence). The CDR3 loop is CASNQTGFNSANTGELFF. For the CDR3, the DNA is TGCGCCAGTAATCAGACAGGGTTTAACTCCGCGAACACCGGGGAGCTGTTTTTT.

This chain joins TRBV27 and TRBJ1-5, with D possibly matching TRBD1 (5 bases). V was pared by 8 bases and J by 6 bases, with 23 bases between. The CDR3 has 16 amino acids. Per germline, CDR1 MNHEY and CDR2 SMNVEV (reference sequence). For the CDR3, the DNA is TGTGCCAGCCGTCCCTTCCCCGGGACGCTTGGTCAGCCCCAGCATTTT. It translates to CASRPFPGTLGQPQHF.

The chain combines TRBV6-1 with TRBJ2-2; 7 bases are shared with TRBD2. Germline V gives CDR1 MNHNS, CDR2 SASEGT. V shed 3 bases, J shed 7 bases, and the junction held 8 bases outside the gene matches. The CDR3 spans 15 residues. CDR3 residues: CASSDPHGRYGELFF. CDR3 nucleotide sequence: TGTGCCAGCAGTGACCCTCACGGGAGGTACGGGGAGCTGTTTTTT.

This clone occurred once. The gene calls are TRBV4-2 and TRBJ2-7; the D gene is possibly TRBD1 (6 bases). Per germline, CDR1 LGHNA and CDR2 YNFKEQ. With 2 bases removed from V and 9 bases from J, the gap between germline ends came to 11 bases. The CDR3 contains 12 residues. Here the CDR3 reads CASSQNRVAQYF. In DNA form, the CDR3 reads TGTGCCAGCAGCCAAAACAGGGTGGCGCAGTACTTC.

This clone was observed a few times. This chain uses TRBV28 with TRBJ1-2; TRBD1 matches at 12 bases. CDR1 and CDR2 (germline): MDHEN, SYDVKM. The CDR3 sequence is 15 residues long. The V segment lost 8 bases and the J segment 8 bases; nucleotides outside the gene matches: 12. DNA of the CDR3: TGTGCCAGCGGAGGACCGGGACAGGGGGCTGACGGCTACACCTTC. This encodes CASGGPGQGADGYTF.

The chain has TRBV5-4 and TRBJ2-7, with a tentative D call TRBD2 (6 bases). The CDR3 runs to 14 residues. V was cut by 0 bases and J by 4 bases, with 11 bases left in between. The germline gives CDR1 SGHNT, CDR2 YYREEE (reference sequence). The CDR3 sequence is CASSLEPGEYEQYF. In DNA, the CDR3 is TGTGCCAGCAGCTTGGAGCCGGGGGAATACGAGCAGTACTTC.

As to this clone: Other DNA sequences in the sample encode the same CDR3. This chain's CDR3 is CASSPGTAQETQYF. CDR3 sequence (DNA): TGTGCCAGCAGCCCGGGGACAGCCCAAGAGACCCAGTACTTC. This chain joins TRBV11-2 and TRBJ2-5; 7 bases align to TRBD1. CDR1 is SGHAT, CDR2 FQNNGV, per germline. V was pared by 5 bases and J by 1 base, with 4 bases of the junction left unmatched. The CDR3 totals 14 residues.

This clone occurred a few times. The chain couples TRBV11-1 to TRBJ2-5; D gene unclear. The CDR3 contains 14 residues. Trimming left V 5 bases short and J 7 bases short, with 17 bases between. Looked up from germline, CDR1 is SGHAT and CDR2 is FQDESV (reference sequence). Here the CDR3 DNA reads TGTGCCAGCAGCCACCCGGCGGTTGGTGCGACCCAGTACTTC. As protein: CASSHPAVGATQYF. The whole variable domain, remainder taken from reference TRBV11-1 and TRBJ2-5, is EAEVAQSPRYKITEKSQAVAFWCDPISGHATLYWYRQILGQGPELLVQFQDESVVDDSQLPKDRFSAERLKGVDSTLKIQPAELGDSAMYLCASSHPAVGATQYFGPGTRLLVL.

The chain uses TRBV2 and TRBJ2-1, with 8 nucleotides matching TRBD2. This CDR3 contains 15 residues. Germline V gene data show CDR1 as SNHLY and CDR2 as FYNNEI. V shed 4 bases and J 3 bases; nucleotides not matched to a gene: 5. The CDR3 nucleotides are TGTGCCAGCAGTGTGGTAGCGGGGCGCTACAATGAGCAGTTCTTC. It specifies CASSVVAGRYNEQFF.

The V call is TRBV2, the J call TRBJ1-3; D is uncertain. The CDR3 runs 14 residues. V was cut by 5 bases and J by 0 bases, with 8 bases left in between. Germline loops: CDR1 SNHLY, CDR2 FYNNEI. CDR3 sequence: CASSFGYSGNTIYF. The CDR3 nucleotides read TGTGCCAGCAGTTTCGGGTACTCTGGAAACACCATATATTTT.

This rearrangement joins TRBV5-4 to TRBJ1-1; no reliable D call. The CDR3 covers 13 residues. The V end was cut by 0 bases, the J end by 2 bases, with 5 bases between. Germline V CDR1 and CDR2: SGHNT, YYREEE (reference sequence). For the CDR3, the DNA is TGTGCCAGCAGCTTGGAGCCAAACACTGAAGCTTTCTTT. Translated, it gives CASSLEPNTEAFF.

The CDR3 nucleotides are TGTGCCAGCTCACCATCAGGGGGGAACGAGCAGTACTTC. Translating gives CASSPSGGNEQYF. The chain couples TRBV18 to TRBJ2-7, with D tentatively TRBD1 (7 bases). Trimming pared 2 bases from V and 5 bases from J, leaving 10 bases between. The CDR3 covers 13 residues. Germline V gives CDR1 KGHSH, CDR2 LQKENI.

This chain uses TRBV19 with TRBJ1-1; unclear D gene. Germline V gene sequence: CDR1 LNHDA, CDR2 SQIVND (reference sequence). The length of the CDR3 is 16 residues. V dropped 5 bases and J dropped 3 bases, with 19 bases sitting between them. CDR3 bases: TGTGCCAGTAGTCCGGGGAGGCCACTATCGGACACTGAAGCTTTCTTT. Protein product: CASSPGRPLSDTEAFF.